Below are 18 T cell receptor beta chains sequenced from a single sample in a study of blood T cell repertoires in COVID-19. Some clones are missing from TCRdb's copy, which holds only in-frame ones; the method was immunoSEQ multiplex PCR. The table shows fewer than 250,000 clones, with over 75% occurring only once. The sample was peripheral blood. These receptors all stem from a man aged 45-65 years with acute or convalescent COVID-19.

The chain combines TRBV11-2 with TRBJ1-1, with D unresolved. Germline CDR1 and CDR2: SGHAT and FQNNGV. The V gene lost 1 base and the J gene lost 6 bases, with 12 bases spanning the gap. CDR3 size: 14 residues. Here the CDR3 reads CASSLAGQVAEAFF. The CDR3 DNA is TGTGCCAGCAGCTTAGCTGGCCAGGTTGCTGAAGCTTTCTTT.

The gene calls are TRBV5-1 and TRBJ2-2, with 8 positions matching TRBD2. There are 17 residues in the CDR3. With 4 bases clipped from V and 5 bases from J, the junction kept 13 bases outside the gene matches. Germline CDR1 is SGHRS and CDR2 is YFSETQ. The chain's CDR3 is CASSPLGGGRGTGELFF. CDR3 nucleotide sequence: TGCGCCAGCAGCCCCCTCGGGGGGGGGCGTGGGACCGGGGAGCTGTTTTTT. The variable domain in full, with the rest retrieved from reference TRBV5-1 and TRBJ2-2, is KAGVTQTPRYLIKTRGQQVTLSCSPISGHRSVSWYQQTPGQGLQFLFEYFSETQRNKGNFPGRFSGRQFSNSRSEMNVSTLELGDSALYLCASSPLGGGRGTGELFFGEGSRLTVL.

With regard to this clone: The same CDR3 arises from other DNA sequences in this sample as well. The rearrangement links TRBV18 to TRBJ1-2, with a possible D match to TRBD1 (5 bases). This CDR3 has 14 amino acids. CDR1 and CDR2 from the germline V gene are KGHSH and LQKENI. Trimming left V 1 base short and J 4 bases short, with 10 bases between. The CDR3 protein is CASSPQDSSYGYTF. The CDR3 bases are TGTGCCAGCTCACCACAAGACAGTTCCTATGGCTACACCTTC.

This sequence joins TRBV5-1 and TRBJ2-5; TRBD1 agrees at 11 bases. Germline CDR1 SGHRS, CDR2 YFSETQ. The V segment lost 0 bases and the J segment 5 bases; nucleotides outside the gene matches: 6. The length of the CDR3 is 16 residues. The CDR3 sequence: CASSLDGQGAFETQYF. The CDR3 nucleotides read TGCGCCAGCAGCTTGGATGGACAGGGGGCTTTTGAGACCCAGTACTTC.

V gene TRBV2 combines with J gene TRBJ2-7; TRBD1 is a possible D gene (6 bases). The germline CDR1 and CDR2 sequences are SNHLY and FYNNEI. Trimming took off 5 bases at V and 11 bases at J, with 19 bases between the two ends. This CDR3 is built from 13 residues. CDR3 DNA: TGTGCCAGCAGTACTGCTACCCGGACAGAAAAGTACTTC. Its translation: CASSTATRTEKYF.

J is TRBJ2-1 and V is TRBV4-1; 9 bases map to TRBD1. Germline CDR1 and CDR2: MGHRA and YSYEKL. The CDR3 runs to 15 residues. The ends lost 5 bases at V and 5 bases at J; junction bases unmatched: 7. This CDR3 is CASSSTGTGNNEQFF. In nucleotides, the CDR3 is TGCGCCAGCAGCTCAACCGGGACAGGGAACAATGAGCAGTTCTTC.

The chain uses TRBV18 and TRBJ1-5, with D perhaps TRBD1 (6 bases). Germline V lookup: CDR1 KGHSH, CDR2 LQKENI. V lost 3 bases, J lost 5 bases, and 20 bases lay in between. CDR3 size: 17 residues. CDR3 sequence: CASSPAWGRGTDQPQHF. The CDR3 DNA reads as TGTGCCAGCTCACCCGCCTGGGGCAGGGGAACGGATCAGCCCCAGCATTTT.

V usage is TRBV11-2 and J usage is TRBJ2-5; 10 nucleotides line up with TRBD1. The germline V gene has CDR1 SGHAT and CDR2 FQNNGV. This CDR3 is 15 amino acids long. V was clipped by 5 bases and J by 4 bases; unmatched bases: 7. Written as DNA, the CDR3 is TGTGCCAGCAGCCACCGACAGGGGGCCCGAGAGACCCAGTACTTC. This encodes CASSHRQGARETQYF.

The rearrangement uses TRBV7-2 and TRBJ2-7, with 7 bases lining up with TRBD2. Germline values: CDR1 SGHTA, CDR2 FQGNSA. V was clipped by 5 bases and J by 5 bases; unmatched bases: 9. This CDR3 has 14 amino acids. DNA of the CDR3: TGTGCCAGCAGCCACCGGGACTACTACAACGAGCAGTACTTC. Its protein is CASSHRDYYNEQYF.

J is TRBJ1-2 and V is TRBV4-1; D is unclear. Germline CDR1 and CDR2: MGHRA and YSYEKL. V shed 0 bases and J shed 4 bases, with 9 bases lying between them. This CDR3 has 14 residues. The CDR3 region is CASSQDGRIYGYTF. The CDR3 bases are TGCGCCAGCAGCCAAGATGGCAGGATCTATGGCTACACCTTC.

This chain links TRBV7-2 with TRBJ1-2; 9 bases are a match to TRBD1. Germline trimming cut 1 base from V and 8 bases from J; bases unmatched to any gene: 11. Germline CDR1 SGHTA, CDR2 FQGNSA. The CDR3 loop spans 16 amino acids. This chain's CDR3 is CASSLGSGTGTGGYTF. The CDR3 DNA reads TGTGCCAGCAGCTTAGGTTCCGGGACAGGGACCGGCGGCTACACCTTC.

The chain couples TRBV10-3 to TRBJ2-3; 14 bases are shared with TRBD2. CDR3 length equals 18 residues. Looked up from germline, CDR1 is ENHRY and CDR2 is SYGVKD. The junction had 4 bases not matched to a gene; V was cut back by 2 bases and J by 0 bases. CDR3 bases: TGTGCCATCAGTGAGGGACTAGCGGGGGGATCTAGCACAGATACGCAGTATTTT. It yields the protein CAISEGLAGGSSTDTQYF.

The genes are TRBV3-1 (or the pseudogene TRBV3-2) and TRBJ1-1; 12 bases map to TRBD1. The germline V gene has CDR1 LGHDT and CDR2 YNNKEL (reference sequence). J was trimmed by 3 bases and V by 4 bases; bases with no gene match: 12. There are 18 residues in the CDR3. The CDR3 sequence: CASSPGGQGAVGDTEAFF. The CDR3, as DNA: TGTGCCAGCAGCCCAGGGGGACAGGGGGCTGTAGGCGACACTGAAGCTTTCTTT.

This chain connects TRBV6-5 to TRBJ1-6; tentatively, D is TRBD1 (5 bases). Trimming left V 10 bases short and J 6 bases short, with 16 bases between. CDR1 MNHEY and CDR2 SVGAGI come from the germline V gene. CDR3 length: 14 amino acids. The CDR3 reads CATTPGLINSPLHF. The CDR3 DNA follows: TGTGCCACCACCCCGGGACTGATTAATTCACCCCTCCACTTT.

This chain joins TRBV19 and TRBJ1-4; TRBD1 is a possible D gene (6 bases). The germline CDR1 and CDR2 sequences are LNHDA and SQIVND (reference sequence). This CDR3 spans 15 amino acids. The V and J ends lost 4 bases and 8 bases respectively, with 17 bases between them. The CDR3 coding sequence is TGTGCCAGTAGTACTCGGGCCAATAGGGGGGAAAAACTGTTTTTT. This gives the protein CASSTRANRGEKLFF.

This clone was recorded once. The chain has TRBV7-3 and TRBJ2-3; 10 nucleotides line up with TRBD2. Trimming at V came to 5 bases and at J to 3 bases, leaving 8 bases not matched to a gene. CDR3 length equals 16 residues. Germline values: CDR1 SGHTA, CDR2 FQGTGA. The DNA of the CDR3 is TGTGCCAGCAGCGAAGCGGGACTAGCGTTAACAGATACGCAGTATTTT. It yields the protein CASSEAGLALTDTQYF.

V is TRBV24-1 and J is TRBJ2-2; possibly TRBD2 for D (5 bases). In germline, CDR1 is KGHDR, CDR2 SFDVKD. The CDR3 loop spans 15 amino acids. V was clipped by 3 bases and J by 0 bases, with 7 bases between them. The CDR3 nucleotides are TGTGCCACCAGTGATGCCGGGACGAACACCGGGGAGCTGTTTTTT. Its protein is CATSDAGTNTGELFF.

The rearrangement uses TRBV6-4 and TRBJ2-5, with TRBD1 identical over 7 bases. Per germline, CDR1 MRHNA and CDR2 SNTAGT. Unmatched junction bases numbered 9, after V lost 6 bases and J lost 5 bases. CDR3 length equals 14 residues. DNA of the CDR3: TGTGCCAGCAGGGCACAGGGGATGGGGGAGACCCAGTACTTC. It codes for CASRAQGMGETQYF.